Sequencing of this T cell receptor (beta chain) was carried out in a study of T cell repertoires in cytomegalovirus infection. This clonotype was detected only once. The CDR3 runs to 15 residues. V gave up 7 bases and J gave up 2 bases; unmatched junction bases: 6. CDR1 is LNHDA and CDR2 is SQIVND in the germline V gene (reference sequence). TCRdb passed the reads through MiXCR, listing each CDR3 protein once. The table lists about 530,000 distinct CDR3 sequences, more than 25% of them singletons, with roughly 13% in the top ten. The chain links TRBV19 to TRBJ1-3; 9 bases map to TRBD1. This sequence was found in a human donor in good health (CMV status not recorded). Some clones in this sample may be carry-over from other donors' samples. The sequencing sample was made of PBMCs. The CDR3 loop reads CASKTTGGPGNTIYF. CDR3 DNA: TGTGCCAGTAAGACTACAGGGGGCCCTGGAAACACCATATATTTT.